This T cell receptor (beta chain) emerged from a study of T cells expressing NK-cell markers. The CDR3 totals 15 residues. Germline V gives CDR1 MNHEY, CDR2 SVGAGI. TCR beta libraries carry UMIs added by 5'RACE template switching. TCRdb reprocessed the 5' RACE reads, keeping one entry per CDR3 protein, no DNA. The sample table sets out 200,000 to 300,000 distinct CDR3 sequences. This chain connects TRBV6-5 to TRBJ2-5; TCRdb reports TRBD1, a call that lacks DNA to check it against. This TCR derives from a man aged 18 to 29 in good health. Sequencing was carried out using blood T cells: a sorted CD56 or NKG2C T cell subset, CD4+ or CD8+ T cells, or bulk PBMC T cells (not recorded which). CDR3 sequence: CASSYSDEPGETQYF.